This T cell receptor (beta chain) was recorded in a study of blood T cell repertoires in COVID-19. Study details: Italy, Spain and the United States were the sources of the convalescent and acute COVID-19 samples. The cDNA or gDNA used as material had been derived from T cells, B-cell-depleted T cells, or PBMCs.

This CDR3 is built from 14 residues. Germline trimming cut 8 bases from V and 2 bases from J; bases unmatched to any gene: 8. Germline V CDR1 and CDR2: MDHEN, SYDVKM. Measured with immunoSEQ multiplex PCR; TCRdb has only the in-frame clones, and not every one. Of 55,000 to 70,000 clones listed, about four fifths are singletons. This chain uses TRBV28 with TRBJ1-2, with 7 nucleotides matching TRBD1. The TCR was taken from a woman over 75 with acute or convalescent COVID-19. The sample taken for sequencing was peripheral blood. CDR3 region: CASLQGRLNYGYTF. The CDR3 nucleotides are TGTGCCAGCCTACAGGGGAGGCTAAACTATGGCTACACCTTC.